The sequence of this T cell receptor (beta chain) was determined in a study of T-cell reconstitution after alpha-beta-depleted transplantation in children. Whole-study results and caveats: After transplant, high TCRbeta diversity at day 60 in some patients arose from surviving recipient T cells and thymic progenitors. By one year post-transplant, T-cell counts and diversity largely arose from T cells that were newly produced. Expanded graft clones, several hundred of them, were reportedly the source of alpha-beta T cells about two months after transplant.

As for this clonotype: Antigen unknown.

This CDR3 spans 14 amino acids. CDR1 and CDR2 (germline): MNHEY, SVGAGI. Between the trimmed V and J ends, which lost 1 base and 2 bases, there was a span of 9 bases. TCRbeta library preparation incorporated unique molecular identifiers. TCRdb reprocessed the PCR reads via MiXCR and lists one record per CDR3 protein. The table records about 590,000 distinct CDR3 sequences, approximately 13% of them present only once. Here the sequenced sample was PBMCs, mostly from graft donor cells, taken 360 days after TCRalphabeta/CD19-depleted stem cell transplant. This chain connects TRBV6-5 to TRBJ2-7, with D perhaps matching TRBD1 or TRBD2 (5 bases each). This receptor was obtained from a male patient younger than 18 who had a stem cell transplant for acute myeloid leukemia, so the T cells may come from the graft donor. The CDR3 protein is CASSYFRGPYEQYF. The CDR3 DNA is TGTGCCAGCAGTTACTTCCGGGGACCCTACGAGCAGTACTTC.